The 32 T cell receptor beta chains below all came from one sample that was sequenced in a study of blood T cell repertoires in COVID-19. Assay: immunoSEQ multiplex PCR; the TCRdb copy retains only in-frame clones and omits some. Found here are approximately 97,000 clones, approximately 88% of them singletons; the top ten hold just under 4.5%. Sequences were obtained from peripheral blood. The receptors originated from a human donor in a cohort sampled during active COVID-19.

CDR3 sequence reads: CTSSSYLAKNIQYF. For the CDR3, the DNA is TGCACCAGCAGCTCCTATCTAGCCAAAAACATTCAGTACTTC. This chain links TRBV1 with TRBJ2-4; whether TRBD2, the table's D call, matches the DNA was not checked. TRBV1 is reported as a pseudogene. CDR3 length equals 14 residues.

This sequence joins TRBV10-3 and TRBJ2-1; 14 bases are a match to TRBD2. Unmatched junction bases numbered 12, after V lost 0 bases and J lost 5 bases. Germline V CDR1 and CDR2: ENHRY, SYGVKD. There are 20 residues in the CDR3. This chain's CDR3 is CAISESIGTSGGYHHNEQFF. The CDR3, as DNA: TGTGCCATCAGTGAGTCGATCGGGACTAGCGGGGGATACCACCACAATGAGCAGTTCTTC.

The chain employs TRBV7-8 and TRBJ2-7; possible D gene TRBD1, 5 bases. Germline values: CDR1 SGHVS, CDR2 FQNEAQ. The V end lost 3 bases, the J end lost 6 bases, and 27 bases lay between the germline ends. This CDR3 is built from 18 residues. Written as DNA, the CDR3 is TGTGCCAGCAGCTTTAATCTATATTCTAGGACAAAAACCTCCGAGCAGTACTTC. Translation gives CASSFNLYSRTKTSEQYF. Complete variable domain (other parts from reference TRBV7-8 and TRBJ2-7): GAGVSQSPRYKVAKRGQDVALRCDPISGHVSLFWYQQALGQGPEFLTYFQNEAQLDKSGLPSDRFFAERPEGSVSTLKIQRTQQEDSAVYLCASSFNLYSRTKTSEQYFGPGTRLTVT.

J is TRBJ1-4 and V is TRBV5-1; maybe TRBD1 (5 bases). This CDR3 has 14 amino acids. Between the trimmed V and J ends, which lost 4 bases and 5 bases, there was a span of 12 bases. CDR1 and CDR2 from the germline V gene are SGHRS and YFSETQ. CDR3 sequence reads: CASSLQGGNEKLFF. In nucleotides, the CDR3 is TGCGCCAGCAGCCTGCAGGGAGGAAATGAAAAACTGTTTTTT.

The rearrangement uses TRBV9 and TRBJ2-1, with 12 bases identical to TRBD2. Germline V gene lookup returns CDR1 SGDLS and CDR2 YYNGEE. J gave up 9 bases and V 3 bases, and 10 bases lay outside the gene matches. The CDR3 runs to 16 residues. The DNA of the CDR3 is TGTGCCAGCAGCGGGTCCGGACTAGCGGGGTGGGGTGAGCAGTTCTTC. Its protein is CASSGSGLAGWGEQFF.

The genes are TRBV7-8 and TRBJ2-3; D is unclear. The ends were cut back, 2 bases at V and 1 base at J, with 16 bases in the middle. The CDR3 spans 17 residues. The V gene's germline CDR1 is SGHVS and CDR2 FQNEAQ. CDR3 DNA: TGTGCCAGCAGCTTACTGGCCGGTCCCCAGGGCACAGATACGCAGTATTTT. Its protein is CASSLLAGPQGTDTQYF.

The genes are TRBV18 and TRBJ2-3; TRBD1 matches at 7 bases. J was trimmed by 1 base and V by 2 bases; bases with no gene match: 3. The CDR3 is made up of 15 amino acids. Germline lookup yields CDR1 KGHSH and CDR2 LQKENI. The CDR3 is CASSPGTVRTDTQYF. The CDR3 DNA sequence: TGTGCCAGCTCACCAGGGACAGTTCGCACAGATACGCAGTATTTT.

The chain joins TRBV25-1 to TRBJ1-1; D remains unclear. From germline, CDR1 is MGHDK and CDR2 SYGVNS. The ends were cut back, 6 bases at V and 1 base at J, with 12 bases in the middle. The CDR3 sequence is 14 residues long. CDR3 amino acids: CASSGALRNTEAFF. In DNA, the CDR3 is TGTGCCAGCAGCGGAGCCCTACGGAACACTGAAGCTTTCTTT. Drawing the rest from reference TRBV25-1 and TRBJ1-1, the complete variable domain is EADIYQTPRYLVIGTGKKITLECSQTMGHDKMYWYQQDPGMELHLIHYSYGVNSTEKGDLSSESTVSRIRTEHFPLTLESARPSHTSQYLCASSGALRNTEAFFGQGTRLTVV.

The gene calls are TRBV6-5 and TRBJ1-1; 10 nucleotides match TRBD1. The trim removed 6 bases at V and 12 bases at J, leaving 13 bases unmatched. This CDR3 has 14 amino acids. Germline CDR1 MNHEY, CDR2 SVGAGI. The CDR3 spells CASRAYPTGGASFF. The CDR3 coding sequence is TGTGCCAGCAGGGCTTACCCGACAGGGGGCGCATCTTTCTTT.

This clone came up a few times. V gene TRBV11-1 combines with J gene TRBJ1-1; perhaps TRBD1 as D (6 bases). Trimming shortened V by 5 bases and J by 6 bases, and 16 bases separated the two germline ends. CDR3 length: 14 amino acids. In germline, CDR1 is SGHAT, CDR2 FQDESV (reference sequence). CDR3 bases: TGTGCCAGCAGCGCACACAGGGATACCCCTGAAGCTTTCTTT. Its protein product is CASSAHRDTPEAFF. Full variable domain (missing parts from reference TRBV11-1 and TRBJ1-1): EAEVAQSPRYKITEKSQAVAFWCDPISGHATLYWYRQILGQGPELLVQFQDESVVDDSQLPKDRFSAERLKGVDSTLKIQPAELGDSAMYLCASSAHRDTPEAFFGQGTRLTVV.

The rearrangement links TRBV5-5 to TRBJ2-2; TRBD2 might be the D (6 bases). V lost 4 bases and J lost 8, with 18 bases in between. The germline V gene encodes CDR1 SGHKS and CDR2 YYEKEE (reference sequence). The CDR3 has 15 residues. The CDR3 DNA reads TGTGCCAGCAGCCCAACGGGACTCAACCTGGGGGAGCTGTTTTTT. It translates to CASSPTGLNLGELFF.

The chain couples TRBV5-1 to TRBJ1-1, with a tentative D call TRBD1 (5 bases). CDR3 size: 14 residues. V dropped 7 bases and J dropped 5 bases, with 18 bases sitting between them. Germline V CDR1 and CDR2: SGHRS, YFSETQ. The CDR3 loop reads CASCSGQGGTEAFF. DNA of the CDR3: TGCGCCAGCTGCAGTGGACAAGGAGGGACTGAAGCTTTCTTT.

The chain is built from TRBV11-1 and TRBJ1-2, with 10 nucleotides matching TRBD1. With V trimmed by 1 base and J by 8 bases, 1 base remained unmatched. The CDR3 has 13 amino acids. Per the germline V gene, CDR1 is SGHAT and CDR2 is FQDESV (reference sequence). The CDR3 loop is CASSLGQGAGYTF. The CDR3 bases are TGTGCCAGCAGCTTAGGACAGGGGGCCGGCTACACCTTC. Complete variable domain (other parts from reference TRBV11-1 and TRBJ1-2): EAEVAQSPRYKITEKSQAVAFWCDPISGHATLYWYRQILGQGPELLVQFQDESVVDDSQLPKDRFSAERLKGVDSTLKIQPAELGDSAMYLCASSLGQGAGYTFGSGTRLTVV.

This clone was seen more than once but under ten times. The CDR3 region is CASSRAPGRCYEQYF. The CDR3 DNA sequence: TGTGCCAGCAGCAGGGCGCCCGGGAGGTGCTACGAGCAGTACTTC. The chain uses TRBV21-1 and TRBJ2-7; the table gives TRBD2 as D, unverified against the DNA. TRBV21-1 corresponds to a pseudogene. The CDR3 length is 15 residues.

This chain joins TRBV4-3 and TRBJ1-1; TRBD1 might be the D (5 bases). The CDR3 extends over 13 amino acids. V was clipped by 4 bases and J by 1 base, with 7 bases between them. Germline CDR1 LGHNA, CDR2 YSLEER. The CDR3 spells CASSRDRNTEAFF. CDR3 DNA: TGCGCCAGCAGCCGCGACAGGAACACTGAAGCTTTCTTT.

The CDR3 region is CASSLVGQATSGNTIYF. As DNA, the CDR3 is TGTGCCAGCAGCTTAGTGGGACAGGCTACCTCTGGAAACACCATATATTTT. The chain has TRBV11-2 and TRBJ1-3; 8 bases are a match to TRBD1. This CDR3 has 17 amino acids. V lost 1 base and J lost 0; bases outside the gene matches: 5. Germline CDR1 is SGHAT and CDR2 is FQNNGV. Supplemented by reference TRBV11-2 and TRBJ1-3, the full variable domain reads EAGVAQSPRYKIIEKRQSVAFWCNPISGHATLYWYQQILGQGPKLLIQFQNNGVVDDSQLPKDRFSAERLKGVDSTLKIQPAKLEDSAVYLCASSLVGQATSGNTIYFGEGSWLTVV.

The genes are TRBV5-5 and TRBJ2-7; 8 positions agree with TRBD1. The CDR3 is made up of 16 amino acids. The V gene's germline CDR1 is SGHKS and CDR2 YYEKEE (reference sequence). With 2 bases clipped from V and 2 bases from J, the junction kept 9 bases outside the gene matches. CDR3: CASSFEDRDMAYEQYF. The DNA of the CDR3 is TGTGCCAGCAGCTTTGAGGACAGGGACATGGCCTACGAGCAGTACTTC.

This clone has a handful of counts. The V and J genes are TRBV27 and TRBJ2-3; possible D gene TRBD2, 7 bases. The CDR3 covers 16 residues. V was shortened by 5 bases and J by 2 bases, with 17 bases between the two germline ends. The germline V gene encodes CDR1 MNHEY and CDR2 SMNVEV (reference sequence). The CDR3 coding sequence is TGTGCCAGCAGTCTCCAGGGACGGGGGGCCACAGATACGCAGTATTTT. Translating gives CASSLQGRGATDTQYF.

This clone was recorded only once. The V and J genes are TRBV15 and TRBJ2-3; D unclear. Germline V gene lookup returns CDR1 LNHNV and CDR2 YYDKDF (reference sequence). V lost 0 bases and J lost 0, with 7 bases in between. The CDR3 runs to 15 residues. The CDR3 DNA sequence: TGTGCCACCAGCAGAGATCTGCAGAGCACAGATACGCAGTATTTT. As protein: CATSRDLQSTDTQYF.

This clone was seen a single time. The J gene is TRBJ2-2, the V gene TRBV9; TRBD1 aligns across 8 bases. Germline V lookup: CDR1 SGDLS, CDR2 YYNGEE. V gave up 3 bases and J gave up 5 bases; unmatched junction bases: 9. This CDR3 comprises 16 residues. CDR3 coding DNA: TGTGCCAGCAGCGCAAGACAGGGGATGGAGACCGGGGAGCTGTTTTTT. Its translation is CASSARQGMETGELFF. Variable domain in full (rest from reference TRBV9 and TRBJ2-2): DSGVTQTPKHLITATGQRVTLRCSPRSGDLSVYWYQQSLDQGLQFLIQYYNGEERAKGNILERFSAQQFPDLHSELNLSSLELGDSALYFCASSARQGMETGELFFGEGSRLTVL.

The chain uses TRBV7-9 and TRBJ2-7; maybe TRBD1 (6 bases). V dropped 4 bases and J dropped 3 bases, with 13 bases sitting between them. CDR1 and CDR2 (germline): SEHNR, FQNEAQ (reference sequence). The CDR3 runs to 14 residues. CDR3 loop: CASSSRQAYYEQYF. The CDR3 DNA reads as TGTGCCAGCAGCTCCAGACAGGCCTACTACGAGCAGTACTTC. The variable domain in full, with the rest retrieved from reference TRBV7-9 and TRBJ2-7, is DTGVSQNPRHKITKRGQNVTFRCDPISEHNRLYWYRQTLGQGPEFLTYFQNEAQLEKSRLLSDRFSAERPKGSFSTLEIQRTEQGDSAMYLCASSSRQAYYEQYFGPGTRLTVT.

The chain recombines TRBV5-4 with TRBJ2-2; the D gene is possibly TRBD1 (5 bases). This CDR3 contains 15 residues. V was trimmed by 9 bases and J by 6 bases, leaving 21 bases between them. Germline assignment: CDR1 SGHNT and CDR2 YYREEE (reference sequence). CDR3 in amino acids: CATRTHPTKPGELFF. Written as DNA, the CDR3 is TGTGCCACACGGACACACCCGACGAAACCCGGGGAGCTGTTTTTT.

This chain joins TRBV3-1 (or the pseudogene TRBV3-2) and TRBJ2-5; 13 nucleotides agree with TRBD2. The CDR3 extends over 15 amino acids. V dropped 3 bases and J dropped 6; count of bases not matched to a gene: 4. Germline assignment: CDR1 LGHDT and CDR2 YNNKEL (reference sequence). CDR3: CASSHTSGGAKTQYF. DNA of the CDR3: TGTGCCAGCAGCCACACTAGCGGGGGGGCAAAGACCCAGTACTTC.

This clone was counted a single time. The chain uses TRBV27 and TRBJ1-2, with 7 bases that match TRBD1. The V gene end was trimmed by 2 bases and the J gene end by 2 bases; junction bases not matched to a gene: 5. The CDR3 consists of 15 residues. Germline-derived CDR1 and CDR2 are MNHEY and SMNVEV (reference sequence). The CDR3 region has the DNA TGTGCCAGCAGTTTACAGGGACAGCTGAACTATGGCTACACCTTC. Its protein is CASSLQGQLNYGYTF.

This sequence joins TRBV6-6 and TRBJ1-4; tentatively, D is TRBD1 (6 bases). CDR3 size: 16 residues. V was shortened by 4 bases and J by 7 bases, with 19 bases between the two germline ends. Per germline, CDR1 MNHNY and CDR2 SVGAGI (reference sequence). CDR3 DNA: TGTGCCAGCAGTTCCTTCACAGGGATTCGAGGTGAAAAACTGTTTTTT. Residues: CASSSFTGIRGEKLFF.

The rearrangement joins TRBV11-2 to TRBJ1-2; D not resolved. Trimming removed 8 bases from V and 7 bases from J, with 14 bases in between. The germline CDR1 and CDR2 sequences are SGHAT and FQNNGV. CDR3 length: 12 amino acids. CDR3 coding DNA: TGTGCCAGCGCATCCTCGGGTACTGGCTACACCTTC. This gives the protein CASASSGTGYTF.

J is TRBJ1-2 and V is TRBV5-1, with D possibly TRBD1 on 5 matching bases. Between the trimmed V and J ends, which lost 4 bases and 4 bases, there was a span of 14 bases. Germline V gene lookup returns CDR1 SGHRS and CDR2 YFSETQ. The CDR3 spans 14 residues. The CDR3 DNA is TGCGCCAGCAGCCGGGACTACCGAACCTATGGCTACACCTTC. It specifies CASSRDYRTYGYTF.

The chain combines TRBV5-1 with TRBJ2-3, with 9 bases aligning to TRBD2. This CDR3 region has 15 residues. The germline gives CDR1 SGHRS, CDR2 YFSETQ. V shed 4 bases, J shed 0 bases, and the junction held 3 bases outside the gene matches. CDR3 loop: CASSVSGGSTDTQYF. For the CDR3, the DNA is TGCGCCAGCAGCGTCAGCGGGGGGAGCACAGATACGCAGTATTTT.

The rearrangement links TRBV25-1 to TRBJ2-7; a possible D gene is TRBD2 (6 bases). The CDR3 has 15 amino acids. V shed 6 bases and J shed 2 bases, with 17 bases lying between them. Per germline, CDR1 MGHDK and CDR2 SYGVNS. As DNA, the CDR3 is TGTGCCAGCAGAGCCCACGCGGGGTCGACCTACGAGCAGTACTTC. Its translation is CASRAHAGSTYEQYF.

The chain employs TRBV19 and TRBJ2-3; D uncertain. Germline V lookup: CDR1 LNHDA, CDR2 SQIVND (reference sequence). V was clipped by 4 bases and J by 4 bases, with 12 bases between them. The CDR3 is made up of 14 amino acids. CDR3: CASSSFQVADTQYF. The CDR3 DNA reads as TGTGCCAGTAGTAGCTTTCAAGTAGCAGATACGCAGTATTTT.

The V and J genes are TRBV19 and TRBJ2-2; 11 bases line up with TRBD2. The CDR3 totals 18 residues. V lost 6 bases and J lost 3; bases outside the gene matches: 12. The V gene's germline CDR1 is LNHDA and CDR2 SQIVND (reference sequence). The CDR3 sequence is CASREGLAGGLHTGELFF. CDR3 bases: TGTGCCAGTAGGGAGGGGCTAGCGGGGGGACTCCACACCGGGGAGCTGTTTTTT.

This chain connects TRBV27 to TRBJ2-3; TRBD2 matches 10 bases. J lost 5 bases, V lost 3 bases, and 5 bases had no gene match. The CDR3 spans 15 residues. Germline loops: CDR1 MNHEY, CDR2 SMNVEV (reference sequence). The CDR3 here is CASSFGGLAVDTQYF. The CDR3 bases are TGTGCCAGCAGTTTTGGAGGACTAGCGGTAGATACGCAGTATTTT.